Following are 5 T cell receptor beta chains from one sample sequenced in a study of Ad26.COV2.S vaccination and SARS-CoV-2 variants. This sample's treatment: around 19 received Ad26.COV2.S at low or high dose, single or two shots; 5 received placebo; per-sample allocation not given. Samples came from day 63 after the first vaccine or placebo injection. Assay: immunoSEQ multiplex PCR; the TCRdb copy retains only in-frame clones and omits some. In the table there are 380,000 or so clones, around 82% of which are singletons. The sample in question was peripheral blood, obtained in a trial of Ad26.COV2.S vaccine versus placebo. These receptors all come from a person between 18 and 59 years old who received the Ad26.COV2.S COVID-19 vaccine or a placebo.

The chain recombines TRBV5-6 with TRBJ2-3; the match to TRBD1 covers 7 bases. This CDR3 has 13 residues. Germline V gives CDR1 SGHDT, CDR2 YYEEEE. The junction had 1 base not matched to a gene; V was cut back by 0 bases and J by 6 bases. The CDR3 bases are TGTGCCAGCAGCTTGGCACAGGGGGATACGCAGTATTTT. Amino acid sequence: CASSLAQGDTQYF.

The V and J genes are TRBV29-1 and TRBJ2-7, with no clear D. The germline V and J ends were trimmed by 4 bases and 3 bases, with 13 bases remaining between them. The germline V gene encodes CDR1 SQVTM and CDR2 ANQGSEA. The CDR3 has 13 residues. Here the CDR3 reads CSVVLVENYEQYF. CDR3 bases: TGCAGCGTTGTTTTGGTGGAAAACTACGAGCAGTACTTC.

The chain uses TRBV9 and TRBJ1-2; 8 bases map to TRBD1. V was pared by 2 bases and J by 3 bases, with 6 bases of the junction left unmatched. The V gene's germline CDR1 is SGDLS and CDR2 YYNGEE. This CDR3 is 15 amino acids long. CDR3 DNA: TGTGCCAGCAGCGTGAGCACAGGGGGTTACTATGGCTACACCTTC. This codes for CASSVSTGGYYGYTF. The whole variable domain, filled in from reference TRBV9 and TRBJ1-2, reads DSGVTQTPKHLITATGQRVTLRCSPRSGDLSVYWYQQSLDQGLQFLIQYYNGEERAKGNILERFSAQQFPDLHSELNLSSLELGDSALYFCASSVSTGGYYGYTFGSGTRLTVV.

The rearrangement joins TRBV2 to TRBJ2-2, with a possible D match to TRBD1 (6 bases). Germline V gene sequence: CDR1 SNHLY, CDR2 FYNNEI. This CDR3 comprises 15 residues. Trimming took 0 bases from V and 6 from J, leaving 11 bases between them. CDR3 sequence reads: CASSEAGRGSGELFF. The CDR3 coding sequence is TGTGCCAGCAGTGAAGCCGGCAGGGGTTCCGGGGAGCTGTTTTTT.

The sample holds one count of this clone. The chain carries TRBV5-1 and TRBJ2-1; no definite D call. The V and J ends lost 5 bases and 0 bases respectively, with 12 bases between them. Germline V gives CDR1 SGHRS, CDR2 YFSETQ. This CDR3 comprises 15 residues. This CDR3 reads CASRFLQSSYNEQFF. CDR3 nucleotide sequence: TGCGCCAGCAGGTTCCTCCAGAGCTCCTACAATGAGCAGTTCTTC.